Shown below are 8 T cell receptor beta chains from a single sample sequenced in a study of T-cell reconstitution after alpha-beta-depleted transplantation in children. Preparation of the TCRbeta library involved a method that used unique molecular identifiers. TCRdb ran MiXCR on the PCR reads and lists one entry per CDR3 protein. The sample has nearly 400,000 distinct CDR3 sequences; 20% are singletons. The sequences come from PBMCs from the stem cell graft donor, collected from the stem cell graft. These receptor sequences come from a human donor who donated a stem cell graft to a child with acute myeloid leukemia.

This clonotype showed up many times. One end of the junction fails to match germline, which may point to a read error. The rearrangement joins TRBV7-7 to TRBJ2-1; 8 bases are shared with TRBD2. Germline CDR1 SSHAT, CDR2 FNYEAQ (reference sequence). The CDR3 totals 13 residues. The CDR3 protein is CASSPRTSYEQFF. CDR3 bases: TGTGCTAGCAGTCCGAGGACTAGCTATGAGCAGTTCTTC.

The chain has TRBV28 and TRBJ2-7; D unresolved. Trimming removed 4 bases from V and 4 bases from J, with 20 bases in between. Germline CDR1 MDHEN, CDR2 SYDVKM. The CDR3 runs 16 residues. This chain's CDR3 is CASSSPRSVAIYEQYF. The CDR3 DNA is TGTGCCAGCAGTTCTCCCCGTTCGGTGGCCATATACGAGCAGTACTTC.

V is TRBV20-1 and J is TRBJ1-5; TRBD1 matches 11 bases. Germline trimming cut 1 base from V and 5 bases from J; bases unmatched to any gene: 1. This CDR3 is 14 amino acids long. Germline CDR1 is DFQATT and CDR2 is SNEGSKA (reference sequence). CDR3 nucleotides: TGCAGTGCTAGAGGGACAGGGGGCGATCAGCCCCAGCATTTT. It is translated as CSARGTGGDQPQHF.

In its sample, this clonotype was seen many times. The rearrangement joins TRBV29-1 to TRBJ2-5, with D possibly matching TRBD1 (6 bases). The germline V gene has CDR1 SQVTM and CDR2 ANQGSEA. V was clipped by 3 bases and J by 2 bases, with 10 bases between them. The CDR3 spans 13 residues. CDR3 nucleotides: TGCAGCGTTGACCAAACAGGGCAAGAGACCCAGTACTTC. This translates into CSVDQTGQETQYF.

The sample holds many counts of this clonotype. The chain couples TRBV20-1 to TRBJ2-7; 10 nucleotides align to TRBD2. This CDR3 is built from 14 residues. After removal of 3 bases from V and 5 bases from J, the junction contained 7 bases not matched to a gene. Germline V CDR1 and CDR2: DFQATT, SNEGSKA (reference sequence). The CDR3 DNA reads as TGCAGTGCTAGGGCTGGGACTAGCGTCCACGAGCAGTACTTC. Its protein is CSARAGTSVHEQYF.

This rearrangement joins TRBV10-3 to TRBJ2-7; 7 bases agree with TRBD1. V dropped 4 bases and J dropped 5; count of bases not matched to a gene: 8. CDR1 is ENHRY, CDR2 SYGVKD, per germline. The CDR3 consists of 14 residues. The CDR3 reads CAISVEQGKDEQYF. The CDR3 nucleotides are TGTGCCATCAGTGTTGAACAGGGGAAGGACGAGCAGTACTTC.

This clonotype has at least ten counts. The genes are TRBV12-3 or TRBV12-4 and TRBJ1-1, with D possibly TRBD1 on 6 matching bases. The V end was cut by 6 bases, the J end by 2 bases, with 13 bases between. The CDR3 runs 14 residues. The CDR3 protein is CASSLQTGNTEAFF. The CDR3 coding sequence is TGTGCCAGCAGCCTACAGACAGGAAACACTGAAGCTTTCTTT.

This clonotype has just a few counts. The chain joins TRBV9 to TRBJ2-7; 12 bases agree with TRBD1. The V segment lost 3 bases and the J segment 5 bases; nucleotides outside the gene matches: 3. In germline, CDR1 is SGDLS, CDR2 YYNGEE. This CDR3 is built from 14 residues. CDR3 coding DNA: TGTGCCAGCAGCGAGGGACAGGGGGCACACGAGCAGTACTTC. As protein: CASSEGQGAHEQYF.